Given below is one T cell receptor beta chain in context. What it binds is unknown. This sample stems from a study of identical twins. Notes on the study in general: Fewer insertions were carried by abundant cord blood beta clonotypes, but none was seen in memory repertoires. For monozygotic twins, models underestimated out-of-frame TCR alpha sharing.

Trimming took 5 bases from V and 5 from J; bases not matched to a gene: 9. Germline CDR1 and CDR2: SGHNT and YENEEA. This CDR3 comprises 17 residues. TCRdb re-derived calls from the 5' RACE reads in MiXCR, one entry per CDR3 protein. The table records 450,000 to 650,000 distinct CDR3 sequences, roughly 15% of them present only once. These same records also appear under a second study, on yellow fever vaccine responses in identical twins.

The sequenced sample consisted of CD4+ T cells sorted from blood. This receptor was identified in a woman younger than 30 in good health. J is TRBJ2-5 and V is TRBV11-3, with 15 bases identical to TRBD2. The CDR3 spells CASSIGLAGGLWETQYF. The CDR3 bases are TGTGCCAGCAGCATCGGACTAGCGGGAGGGCTCTGGGAGACCCAGTACTTC.